Here is one T cell receptor beta chain with its context. Its antigen remains unidentified. Libraries were prepared by immunoSEQ multiplex PCR; TCRdb keeps only in-frame clonotypes and omits some of them. The data contain fewer than 30,000 clones, about 93% of them singletons. This record comes from a study of T cell responses to AZD1222 COVID-19 vaccine. Findings and caveats of the study: Among vaccine-associated CD4 TCRs, coverage spanned spike, with dominance at 160-218 and 743-854.

The V gene lost 4 bases and the J gene lost 10 bases, with 5 bases spanning the gap. The CDR3 sequence is 10 residues long. Germline V gene lookup returns CDR1 MDHEN and CDR2 SYDVKM. The chain combines TRBV28 with TRBJ2-1, with D possibly being TRBD1 or TRBD2 (5 bases each). The TCR sequence derives from an adult in good health. The material was peripheral blood, obtained on day 0 of AZD1222 vaccination. CDR3 region: CASSWDEQFF. In DNA, the CDR3 is TGTGCCAGCAGTTGGGACGAGCAGTTCTTC.